These T cell receptor beta chains were read from a single sample in a study of shared clonotypes between healthy human individuals. The assay was immunoSEQ multiplex PCR, and TCRdb's table has in-frame clones only and misses some. Altogether roughly 510,000 clones are present, about three quarters being singletons, with the ten largest covering around 13%. Sequenced material: PBMCs. The receptors stem from a middle-aged woman in good health. Some clones in this sample may be carry-over from other donors' samples. The CDR3 runs from the conserved cysteine through the conserved F or W. D genes are given only for firm matches. Some rows have no size entry. The others give once, few or many, or a class for an expanded clone.

abundance	j_gene	v_gene	d_gene	CDR3aa	CDR3nt
NA	TRBJ1-2	TRBV6-1	NA	CASRYPAGGLWGYTF	TGTGCCAGCAGGTATCCGGCCGGAGGACTCTGGGGCTACACCTTC
NA	TRBJ2-5	TRBV5-1	NA	CASSPNPTRQETQYF	TGCGCCAGCAGCCCCAACCCGACCCGGCAAGAGACCCAGTACTTC
NA	TRBJ2-1	TRBV29-1	NA	CSVEGRGLDRLEQFF	TGCAGCGTTGAAGGGAGGGGGCTGGATCGCCTCGAGCAGTTCTTC
NA	TRBJ1-2	TRBV7-2	NA	CASSPGVGLNYGYTF	TGTGCCAGCAGTCCCGGGGTGGGTCTTAACTATGGCTACACCTTC
NA	TRBJ2-7	TRBV6-5	NA	CATKGQRLTYEQYF	TGTGCCACGAAGGGGCAGAGGTTAACCTACGAGCAGTACTTC
NA	TRBJ1-5	TRBV6-1	NA	CASSEGRGAVFLNQPQHF	TGTGCCAGCAGTGAAGGCCGAGGGGCCGTATTCTTAAATCAGCCCCAGCATTTT
NA	TRBJ2-7	TRBV28	NA	CASSTPGHLFLSYEQYF	TGTGCCAGCAGTACACCAGGACACCTCTTTCTCTCCTACGAGCAGTACTTC
NA	TRBJ1-4	TRBV11-2	NA	CASSLARGEKLFF	TGTGCCAGCAGCTTAGCCAGGGGTGAAAAACTGTTTTTT
NA	TRBJ2-3	TRBV7-9	TRBD2	CASSLSGGADTQYF	TGTGCCAGCAGCTTGAGCGGGGGCGCAGATACGCAGTATTTT
many	TRBJ2-3	TRBV9	NA	CASSETDRYTDTQYF	TGTGCCAGCAGCGAGACCGATAGATACACAGATACGCAGTATTTT